The 29 T cell receptor beta chains below were found in one sample sequenced in a study of T cell repertoires in cytomegalovirus infection. Via MiXCR, TCRdb re-called the reads, giving one row per CDR3 protein. The repertoire holds roughly 630,000 distinct CDR3 sequences, with approximately 24% as singletons. Sequencing used CD8+ T cells from PBMCs. All receptors derive from a human donor in good health (CMV status not recorded). Some clones in this sample may be carry-over from other donors' samples.

The chain employs TRBV7-9 and TRBJ1-1; possible D gene TRBD1, 5 bases. V lost 7 bases and J lost 7, with 16 bases in between. Germline V gene lookup returns CDR1 SEHNR and CDR2 FQNEAQ (reference sequence). This CDR3 spans 13 amino acids. The CDR3 sequence: CASTLGGGIEAFF. CDR3 bases: TGTGCCAGCACCCTCGGGGGTGGAATTGAAGCTTTCTTT.

The chain joins TRBV25-1 to TRBJ1-5; maybe TRBD1 (6 bases). This CDR3 contains 15 residues. The germline CDR1 and CDR2 sequences are MGHDK and SYGVNS. Trimming pared 3 bases from V and 0 bases from J, leaving 9 bases between. DNA of the CDR3: TGTGCCAGCAGTGAGGGGGCAGGTAGCAATCAGCCCCAGCATTTT. Amino acids: CASSEGAGSNQPQHF. The variable domain in full, with the rest retrieved from reference TRBV25-1 and TRBJ1-5, is EADIYQTPRYLVIGTGKKITLECSQTMGHDKMYWYQQDPGMELHLIHYSYGVNSTEKGDLSSESTVSRIRTEHFPLTLESARPSHTSQYLCASSEGAGSNQPQHFGDGTRLSIL.

The V gene is TRBV7-9, the J gene TRBJ1-1, with D maybe TRBD1 (5 bases). Trimming cost V 1 base and J 4 bases, with 13 bases left between them. CDR3 size: 15 residues. Germline CDR1 and CDR2: SEHNR and FQNEAQ (reference sequence). For the CDR3, the DNA is TGTGCCAGCAGCTTAGTTGGGAGGGGTGGCACTGAAGCTTTCTTT. Its protein product is CASSLVGRGGTEAFF. Full variable domain (missing parts from reference TRBV7-9 and TRBJ1-1): DTGVSQNPRHKITKRGQNVTFRCDPISEHNRLYWYRQTLGQGPEFLTYFQNEAQLEKSRLLSDRFSAERPKGSFSTLEIQRTEQGDSAMYLCASSLVGRGGTEAFFGQGTRLTVV.

This sequence joins TRBV28 and TRBJ2-7; tentatively, D is TRBD1 (6 bases). V lost 1 base to trimming and J lost 0 bases, with 13 bases between them. This CDR3 comprises 16 residues. CDR1 and CDR2 from the germline V gene are MDHEN and SYDVKM. CDR3 sequence reads: CASSLSSGHISYEQYV. In nucleotides, the CDR3 is TGTGCCAGCAGTTTATCTTCGGGACACATCTCCTACGAGCAGTACGTC.

This clonotype was observed a handful of times. This chain links TRBV20-1 with TRBJ2-1; 10 bases match TRBD2. Germline CDR1 is DFQATT and CDR2 is SNEGSKA (reference sequence). The CDR3 loop spans 15 amino acids. V shed 0 bases, J shed 5 bases, and the junction held 4 bases outside the gene matches. The CDR3, as DNA: TGCAGTGCTAGAGAGAGGCTAGCGGGGGACAATGAGCAGTTCTTC. Translating gives CSARERLAGDNEQFF.

In this sample, this clonotype turned up a few times. The chain's CDR3 is CASSARISGANVLTF. The DNA for the CDR3 is TGCGCCAGCAGCGCGAGAATCTCTGGGGCCAACGTCCTGACTTTC. The gene calls are TRBV5-1 and TRBJ2-6; D uncertain. Trimming stripped 4 bases from V and 0 bases from J, with 8 bases between. The CDR3 spans 15 residues. Germline V CDR1 and CDR2: SGHRS, YFSETQ.

This clonotype was counted ten times or more. The genes are TRBV7-9 and TRBJ1-1; maybe TRBD1 (6 bases). The CDR3 totals 16 residues. Germline assignment: CDR1 SEHNR and CDR2 FQNEAQ (reference sequence). Trimming stripped 2 bases from V and 4 bases from J, with 17 bases between. The CDR3 DNA follows: TGTGCCAGCAGCTTAATCGCAGGGGCAGCGGGCACTGAAGCTTTCTTT. Encoded protein: CASSLIAGAAGTEAFF.

This clonotype was seen a few times. The chain uses TRBV29-1 and TRBJ1-6, with unresolved D. The CDR3 extends over 16 amino acids. The germline V and J ends were trimmed by 4 bases and 9 bases, with 22 bases remaining between them. The germline gives CDR1 SQVTM, CDR2 ANQGSEA. This chain's CDR3 is CSVASGAGEYGSPLHF. Written as DNA, the CDR3 is TGCAGCGTTGCAAGTGGCGCCGGGGAATACGGTTCACCCCTCCACTTT.

The rearrangement links TRBV19 to TRBJ2-1; the match to TRBD2 covers 15 bases. Trimming took 5 bases from V and 7 from J; bases not matched to a gene: 6. Germline lookup yields CDR1 LNHDA and CDR2 SQIVND (reference sequence). This CDR3 spans 16 amino acids. The CDR3 region has the DNA TGTGCCAGTAGTCCGTTAGGACTAGCGGGGGGGAATGAGCAGTTCTTC. Translated, it gives CASSPLGLAGGNEQFF.

This clonotype turned up a few times. The rearrangement uses TRBV20-1 and TRBJ2-1; possible D gene TRBD2, 6 bases. Germline assignment: CDR1 DFQATT and CDR2 SNEGSKA (reference sequence). The CDR3 loop spans 12 amino acids. V gave up 6 bases and J gave up 8 bases, with 14 bases separating them. CDR3 amino acids: CSALTRRDEQFF. For the CDR3, the DNA is TGCAGTGCGTTGACAAGGAGGGATGAGCAGTTCTTC.

The table lists this clonotype with a few counts. The junction differs from germline at one of its ends, possibly a read error. V and J are TRBV7-9 and TRBJ1-2, with no clear D. The germline gives CDR1 SEHNR, CDR2 FQNEAQ (reference sequence). The CDR3 covers 11 residues. For the CDR3, the DNA is TGTACCAGCAGCTCGGACTATGGCTACACCTTC. Its protein is CTSSSDYGYTF. Full variable domain (outside the CDR3, taken from reference TRBV7-9 and TRBJ1-2): DTGVSQNPRHKITKRGQNVTFRCDPISEHNRLYWYRQTLGQGPEFLTYFQNEAQLEKSRLLSDRFSAERPKGSFSTLEIQRTEQGDSAMYLCTSSSDYGYTFGSGTRLTVV.

This clonotype has a handful of counts. The chain carries TRBV15 and TRBJ2-2; the D is unclear. The V end lost 5 bases, the J end lost 2 bases, and 15 bases lay between the germline ends. The CDR3 is 16 amino acids. CDR1 LNHNV and CDR2 YYDKDF come from the germline V gene (reference sequence). The CDR3 spells CATSPRPRTNTGELFF. CDR3 coding DNA: TGTGCCACCAGCCCTCGTCCCCGGACCAACACCGGGGAGCTGTTTTTT.

The chain links TRBV15 to TRBJ2-5, with D tentatively TRBD2 (6 bases). Per the germline V gene, CDR1 is LNHNV and CDR2 is YYDKDF (reference sequence). The CDR3 has 15 residues. V was clipped by 2 bases and J by 5 bases, with 15 bases between them. CDR3 in amino acids: CATSRLRLGLETQYF. In DNA, the CDR3 is TGTGCCACCAGCAGATTACGACTAGGACTCGAGACCCAGTACTTC.

The rearrangement uses TRBV12-3 or TRBV12-4 and TRBJ2-2; possibly TRBD1 for D (6 bases). V was pared by 3 bases and J by 0 bases, with 11 bases between. The CDR3 runs to 16 residues. This chain's CDR3 is CASSFGQIANTGELFF. The CDR3 DNA is TGTGCCAGCAGTTTTGGACAGATCGCGAACACCGGGGAGCTGTTTTTT.

The CDR3 region is CASSWYREKGEAFF. In DNA form, the CDR3 reads TGTGCCAGCAGCTGGTACAGGGAAAAGGGTGAAGCTTTCTTT. The chain couples TRBV7-8 to TRBJ1-1; possible D gene TRBD1, 6 bases. Germline values: CDR1 SGHVS, CDR2 FQNEAQ. V was cut by 4 bases and J by 7 bases, with 16 bases left in between. The CDR3 length is 14 residues.

In its sample, this clonotype was seen a few times. The chain has TRBV28 and TRBJ2-7, with D perhaps TRBD1 (6 bases). The V gene lost 5 bases and the J gene lost 8 bases, with 25 bases spanning the gap. Germline CDR1 is MDHEN and CDR2 is SYDVKM. The CDR3 is 16 amino acids. The CDR3 region has the DNA TGTGCCAGCAGTCCGCCGGGACAAAATTGGCGAACTAAGCAGTACGTC. It translates to CASSPPGQNWRTKQYV.

This clonotype was detected ten times or more. The chain couples TRBV7-8 to TRBJ2-5; 9 positions agree with TRBD1. The CDR3 spans 16 residues. Germline lookup yields CDR1 SGHVS and CDR2 FQNEAQ. V dropped 7 bases and J dropped 5; count of bases not matched to a gene: 14. This chain's CDR3 is CASTPVQGAYSETQYF. CDR3 coding DNA: TGTGCCAGCACCCCAGTACAGGGGGCGTACAGCGAGACCCAGTACTTC. Together with reference TRBV7-8 and TRBJ2-5, the CDR3 gives the full variable domain: GAGVSQSPRYKVAKRGQDVALRCDPISGHVSLFWYQQALGQGPEFLTYFQNEAQLDKSGLPSDRFFAERPEGSVSTLKIQRTQQEDSAVYLCASTPVQGAYSETQYFGPGTRLLVL.

A remark on this clonotype: The limits of the CDR3 on the DNA are not certain, so only TCRdb's listed CDR3 is given. The CDR3 reads CASSILALRGEKLFF. The chain employs TRBV19 and TRBJ1-4. Germline lookup yields CDR1 LNHDA and CDR2 SQIVND (reference sequence). The CDR3 is 15 amino acids in total, end residues counted.

In this sample, this clonotype turned up once. The rearrangement joins TRBV20-1 to TRBJ2-7; TRBD1 is a possible D gene (5 bases). The CDR3 extends over 15 amino acids. Germline V gives CDR1 DFQATT, CDR2 SNEGSKA (reference sequence). The CDR3 spells CSARDRQGTVGELYV. In DNA form, the CDR3 reads TGCAGTGCTAGAGATAGGCAGGGAACGGTGGGTGAGCTGTACGTC.

This clonotype came up a few times. The chain employs TRBV9 and TRBJ2-3, with a tentative D call TRBD1 (5 bases). The V end lost 0 bases, the J end lost 3 bases, and 11 bases lay between the germline ends. Germline assignment: CDR1 SGDLS and CDR2 YYNGEE. The CDR3 has 15 residues. CDR3 DNA: TGTGCCAGCAGCGTAGATGGCAGGGCTACAGATACGCAGTATTTT. The encoded protein is CASSVDGRATDTQYF.

The V and J genes are TRBV7-2 and TRBJ1-5, with D unclear. Germline assignment: CDR1 SGHTA and CDR2 FQGNSA. V gave up 5 bases and J gave up 2 bases, with 16 bases separating them. This CDR3 has 16 residues. CDR3 sequence: CASSMDGRSGNQPQHF. CDR3 DNA sequence: TGTGCCAGCAGCATGGACGGCCGGTCGGGCAATCAGCCCCAGCATTTT.

This clonotype was observed many times. The CDR3 region is CASSLAGQDNEQFF. As DNA, the CDR3 is TGTGCCAGCAGCTTAGCGGGACAGGACAATGAGCAGTTCTTC. This rearrangement joins TRBV7-8 to TRBJ2-1, with 8 bases lining up with TRBD1. V lost 0 bases and J lost 5; bases outside the gene matches: 0. The CDR3 loop spans 14 amino acids. CDR1 and CDR2 from the germline V gene are SGHVS and FQNEAQ.

This clonotype was detected a few times. J is TRBJ1-5 and V is TRBV20-1; no firm D call. The CDR3 extends over 13 amino acids. Trimming removed 5 bases at V and 2 bases at J, with 10 bases between. Germline V gives CDR1 DFQATT, CDR2 SNEGSKA (reference sequence). CDR3 in amino acids: CSARPLGNQPQHF. The CDR3 DNA reads TGCAGTGCTCGCCCATTGGGCAATCAGCCCCAGCATTTT.

This clonotype has only a few counts. The V and J genes are TRBV7-9 and TRBJ2-5, with TRBD2 matching 7 bases. In germline, CDR1 is SEHNR, CDR2 FQNEAQ (reference sequence). CDR3 length equals 14 residues. Losses at the gene ends were 6 bases for V and 4 bases for J; bases not matched to a gene: 8. CDR3: CASRVSPGGETQYF. The DNA of the CDR3 is TGTGCCAGCAGGGTATCCCCGGGAGGAGAGACCCAGTACTTC.

This clonotype was recorded many times. The rearrangement joins TRBV7-9 to TRBJ2-3; D may correspond to TRBD1 or TRBD2 (5 bases each). This CDR3 contains 12 residues. Germline lookup yields CDR1 SEHNR and CDR2 FQNEAQ (reference sequence). Trimming cost V 8 bases and J 4 bases, with 10 bases left between them. CDR3 in amino acids: CASPGGADTQYF. CDR3 in DNA: TGTGCCAGCCCTGGGGGTGCAGATACGCAGTATTTT.

This clonotype was counted a few times. The chain is built from TRBV11-2 and TRBJ2-1; TRBD1 matches at 9 bases. V lost 4 bases and J lost 2; bases outside the gene matches: 6. Germline V lookup: CDR1 SGHAT, CDR2 FQNNGV. CDR3 length: 16 amino acids. The chain's CDR3 is CASSSPGTGTYNEQFF. CDR3 bases: TGTGCCAGCAGCTCGCCCGGGACAGGGACCTACAATGAGCAGTTCTTC.

This clonotype came up many times. This sequence joins TRBV12-3 or TRBV12-4 and TRBJ2-1, with D possibly matching TRBD2 (5 bases). V lost 3 bases and J 7 bases, leaving 10 bases between the germline ends. The CDR3 has 13 amino acids. This CDR3 reads CASSFPGGNEQFF. CDR3 sequence (DNA): TGTGCCAGCAGTTTCCCCGGCGGGAATGAGCAGTTCTTC.

This chain joins TRBV4-3 and TRBJ1-2; the D is unclear. Germline V gene lookup returns CDR1 LGHNA and CDR2 YSLEER. V was clipped by 0 bases and J by 4 bases, with 9 bases between them. CDR3 size: 14 residues. CDR3 in DNA: TGCGCCAGCAGCCAAGAAAGATTACGCTATGGCTACACCTTC. Its protein is CASSQERLRYGYTF.

V is TRBV7-4 and J is TRBJ2-2; D possibly matches TRBD1 or TRBD2 (5 bases each). V dropped 8 bases and J dropped 4 bases, with 14 bases sitting between them. CDR3 length: 14 amino acids. Per germline, CDR1 SGHVT and CDR2 SQSDAQ. The CDR3 region is CASLPRDRTGELFF. Here the CDR3 DNA reads TGTGCCAGCCTTCCCCGGGACCGCACCGGGGAGCTGTTTTTT.